This T cell receptor beta chain was recorded in a study of PD-1 blockade in classical Hodgkin lymphoma. The CDR3 is made up of 12 amino acids. V dropped 7 bases and J dropped 6 bases, with 9 bases sitting between them. CDR1 and CDR2 (germline): MNHEY, SMNVEV (reference sequence). TCRdb's copy holds only in-frame clones and misses some; the assay was immunoSEQ multiplex PCR. The sample lists 5,000 to 7,000 clones; approximately 70% were seen once. Study-wide results and caveats: CD4+ TCR diversity, unlike CD8+, climbed significantly by C4D1.

Turning to this clone: Its target is not known.

Time point of the sample: cycle 4 day 1 (C4D1), after more than five weeks of nivolumab. Every patient had relapsed following autologous stem cell transplantation, and cohorts differed in brentuximab vedotin exposure. The CD8+ T cells came from thawed PBMCs through magnetic negative selection. This chain joins TRBV27 and TRBJ2-2, with D tentatively TRBD1 (6 bases). The source is a human donor with classical Hodgkin lymphoma. The material was CD8+ T cells from blood, obtained before the fourth cycle of nivolumab. This CDR3 reads CASTQGSGELFF. In DNA, the CDR3 is TGTGCCAGCACCCAGGGGTCCGGGGAGCTGTTTTTT.